Given below is one T cell receptor (beta chain) in context. Its specificity is unknown. The CDR3 totals 15 residues. The germline gives CDR1 MDHEN, CDR2 SYDVKM. After removal of 6 bases from V and 2 bases from J, the junction contained 3 bases not matched to a gene. This entry comes from a study of OX40 agonist ivuxolimab in advanced cancers. Sampled blood was obtained at baseline, cycle 4 day 1, and cycle 7 day 1. TCRdb's table, derived via immunoSEQ multiplex PCR, lists solely in-frame clones and lacks some. The sample includes under 80,000 clones, about nine tenths of them seen just once. Broader study findings: The study found that CD8+ T cells averaged more expanded clones than CD4+.

This receptor was obtained from an adult with an advanced solid tumor such as melanoma, head and neck, liver or kidney cancer. Sample: CD4+ or CD8+ T cells sorted from blood, taken in a trial of the OX40 agonist ivuxolimab. The chain uses TRBV28 and TRBJ1-5, with TRBD1 matching 11 bases. The CDR3 DNA reads as TGTGCCAGCAGGGGGACAGGGGGAGGCAATCAGCCCCAGCATTTT. Its translation: CASRGTGGGNQPQHF. Full variable domain (outside the CDR3, taken from reference TRBV28 and TRBJ1-5): DVKVTQSSRYLVKRTGEKVFLECVQDMDHENMFWYRQDPGLGLRLIYFSYDVKMKEKGDIPEGYSVSREKKERFSLILESASTNQTSMYLCASRGTGGGNQPQHFGDGTRLSIL.